This T cell receptor beta chain is from a study of blood T cells in healthy people across ages. Isolated PBMCs totaled at least 7 million in each sample. The germline V gene has CDR1 LGHNA and CDR2 YSLEER. The CDR3 has 15 amino acids. V was pared by 3 bases and J by 6 bases, with 9 bases of the junction left unmatched. Through a sample-barcoded 5' primer and a J-beta primer mix, a second PCR was run for 7 to 11 cycles. From each sample, at least 3 million paired-end reads containing CDR3 were obtained. TCRdb reprocessed the 5' RACE reads with MiXCR, giving one entry per CDR3 protein. The sample lists hundreds of thousands of distinct CDR3 sequences, roughly 60% seen once, with roughly 20% in the top ten. Study-wide results and caveats: CMV status of donors was unknown, possibly confounding expanded clonotype changes. The study regarded diversity estimates from one million T cells as underestimates.

A note on this clonotype: Antigen specificity is unknown.

The genes are TRBV4-3 and TRBJ2-3; 7 bases are shared with TRBD2. The sequenced sample was blood. The clonotype was recovered from a man aged 30-40 years in good health. CDR3 protein: CASSQTSTPRDTQYF. The CDR3 DNA sequence: TGCGCCAGCAGCCAGACTAGCACCCCAAGGGATACGCAGTATTTT.